These 7 T cell receptor beta chains were sequenced from one sample in a study of Graves' ophthalmopathy and Graves' hyperthyroidism. Amplification of TCR beta CDR3 regions used RNA transcripts. HTBI primers primed a first-round RT-PCR, and a second-round multiplex PCR followed. TCRdb fed the multiplex PCR reads into MiXCR, producing one record per CDR3 protein. This sample yields 680,000 or so distinct CDR3 sequences, of which approximately 21% are seen a single time; more than 5.5% belongs to the top ten. Sequencing was performed on peripheral blood. All receptors come from a woman between 18 and 29 years old with stable Graves' hyperthyroidism. Some clones in this sample may be carry-over from other donors' samples.

In this sample, this clonotype turned up many times. The chain couples TRBV28 to TRBJ2-5, with TRBD2 matching 16 bases. Germline V lookup: CDR1 MDHEN, CDR2 SYDVKM. CDR3 length: 16 amino acids. V lost 5 bases and J lost 5; bases outside the gene matches: 5. The CDR3 loop is CASSPGTSGRAETQYF. In nucleotides, the CDR3 is TGTGCCAGCAGTCCCGGGACTAGCGGGAGGGCCGAGACCCAGTACTTC.

The chain carries TRBV5-5 and TRBJ2-7, with a tentative D call TRBD2 (5 bases). The CDR3 loop spans 15 amino acids. Trimming removed 6 bases from V and 5 bases from J, with 21 bases in between. CDR1 is SGHKS, CDR2 YYEKEE, per germline (reference sequence). CDR3 coding DNA: TGTGCCAGCACCAAGGAGGCATTTACGTCCCACGAGCAGTACTTC. It codes for CASTKEAFTSHEQYF.

Many counts were recorded for this clonotype. This rearrangement joins TRBV5-1 to TRBJ1-3; the match to TRBD1 covers 7 bases. Losses at the gene ends were 4 bases for V and 3 bases for J; bases not matched to a gene: 7. This CDR3 region has 15 residues. Germline V CDR1 and CDR2: SGHRS, YFSETQ. CDR3 sequence (DNA): TGCGCCAGCAGCCGACAGGGTGCATATGGAAACACCATATATTTT. Amino acid sequence: CASSRQGAYGNTIYF.

This clonotype was counted at least ten times. This chain joins TRBV27 and TRBJ2-7, with 7 bases lining up with TRBD1. Germline trimming cut 2 bases from V and 9 bases from J; bases unmatched to any gene: 10. This CDR3 is 14 amino acids long. CDR1 is MNHEY and CDR2 is SMNVEV in the germline V gene (reference sequence). The CDR3 nucleotides are TGTGCCAGCAGTTTAACCGGGACAGCGCAGGGGCAGTACTTC. Translation: CASSLTGTAQGQYF.

This clonotype has ten or more counts. The chain is built from TRBV5-1 and TRBJ1-1; possible D gene TRBD1, 6 bases. V was cut by 4 bases and J by 3 bases, with 13 bases left in between. The CDR3 is 14 amino acids. Per the germline V gene, CDR1 is SGHRS and CDR2 is YFSETQ. The CDR3 nucleotides read TGCGCCAGCAGCCTCACAGGGCGGGACACTGAAGCTTTCTTT. This codes for CASSLTGRDTEAFF.

This clonotype has at least ten counts. The chain has TRBV12-3 or TRBV12-4 and TRBJ2-5, with TRBD2 identical over 12 bases. The CDR3 extends over 15 amino acids. Trimming at V came to 5 bases and at J to 2 bases, leaving 3 bases not matched to a gene. This chain's CDR3 is CASSVLAGGQETQYF. The CDR3 coding sequence is TGTGCCAGCAGTGTACTAGCGGGGGGACAAGAGACCCAGTACTTC.

The rearrangement links TRBV6-1 to TRBJ1-1; possibly TRBD1 for D (6 bases). The CDR3 extends over 13 amino acids. CDR1 and CDR2 from the germline V gene are MNHNS and SASEGT. V was shortened by 6 bases and J by 3 bases, with 11 bases between the two germline ends. The CDR3 nucleotides read TGTGCCAGCAGCTTTCGGGGGCACACTGAAGCTTTCTTT. The encoded protein is CASSFRGHTEAFF.